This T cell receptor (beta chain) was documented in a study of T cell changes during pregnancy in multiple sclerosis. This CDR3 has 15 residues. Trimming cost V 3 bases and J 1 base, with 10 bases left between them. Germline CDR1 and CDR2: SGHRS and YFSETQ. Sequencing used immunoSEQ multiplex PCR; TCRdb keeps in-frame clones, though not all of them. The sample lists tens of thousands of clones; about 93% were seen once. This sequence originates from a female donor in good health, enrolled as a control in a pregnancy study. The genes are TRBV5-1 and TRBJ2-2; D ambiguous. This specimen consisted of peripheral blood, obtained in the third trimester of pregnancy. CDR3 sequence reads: CASSYSTLNTGELFF. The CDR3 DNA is TGCGCCAGCAGCTACTCGACACTGAACACCGGGGAGCTGTTTTTT.